The sequence of this T cell receptor (beta chain) was determined in a study of blood T cell repertoires in COVID-19. Study-level information: Italy, Spain and the United States were the sources of the convalescent and acute COVID-19 samples.

Seattle's enrolled individuals joined amid active infection and were then monitored longitudinally. Authors' processing steps: Amplification of reference gene primers provided the estimated nucleated cell counts. Only in-frame clones appear in the TCRdb table, and some are missing; sequencing was by immunoSEQ multiplex PCR. V and J calls plus clone size are reproduced from that table; the DNA served to infer D and trimming. Here the sample spans under 200,000 clones, around 80% being singletons. CDR3 length: 16 residues. Germline values: CDR1 SGHTA, CDR2 FQGNSA. The V and J ends lost 1 base and 2 bases, in that order; junction bases with no gene match: 4.

The rearrangement uses TRBV7-2 and TRBJ2-5; 10 positions agree with TRBD2. The receptor was isolated from a woman in her 70s with COVID-19, enrolled during active disease. The specimen sequenced was peripheral blood. DNA of the CDR3: TGTGCCAGCAGCTTAGTGGGGACTAGCGCACAAGAGACCCAGTACTTC. It is translated as CASSLVGTSAQETQYF.